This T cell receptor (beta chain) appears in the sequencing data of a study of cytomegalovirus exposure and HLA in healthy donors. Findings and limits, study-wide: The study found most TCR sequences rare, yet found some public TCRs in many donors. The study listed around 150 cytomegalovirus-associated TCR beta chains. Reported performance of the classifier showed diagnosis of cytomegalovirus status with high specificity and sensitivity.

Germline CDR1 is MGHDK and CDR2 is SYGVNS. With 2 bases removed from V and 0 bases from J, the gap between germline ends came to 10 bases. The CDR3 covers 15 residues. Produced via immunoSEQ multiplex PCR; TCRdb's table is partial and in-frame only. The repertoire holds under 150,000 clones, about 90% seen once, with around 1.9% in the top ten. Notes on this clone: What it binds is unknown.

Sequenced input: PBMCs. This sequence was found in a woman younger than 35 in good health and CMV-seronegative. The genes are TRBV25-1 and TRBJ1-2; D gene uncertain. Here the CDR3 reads CASSEGQNSNYGYTF. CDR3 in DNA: TGTGCCAGCAGTGAAGGGCAAAATTCTAACTATGGCTACACCTTC.